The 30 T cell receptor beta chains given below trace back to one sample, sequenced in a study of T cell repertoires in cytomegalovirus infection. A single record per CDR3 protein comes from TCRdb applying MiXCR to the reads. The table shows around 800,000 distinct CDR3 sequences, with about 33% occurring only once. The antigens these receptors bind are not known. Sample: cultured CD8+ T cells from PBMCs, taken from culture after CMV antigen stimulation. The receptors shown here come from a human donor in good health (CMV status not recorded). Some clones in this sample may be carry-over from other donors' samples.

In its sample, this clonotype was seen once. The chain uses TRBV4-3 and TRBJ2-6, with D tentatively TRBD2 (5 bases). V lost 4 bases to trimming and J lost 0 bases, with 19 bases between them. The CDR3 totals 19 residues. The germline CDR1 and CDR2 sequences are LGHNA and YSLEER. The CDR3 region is CASSPRATQLVSGANVLTF. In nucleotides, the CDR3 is TGCGCCAGCAGCCCCCGAGCCACACAACTAGTCTCTGGGGCCAACGTCCTGACTTTC.

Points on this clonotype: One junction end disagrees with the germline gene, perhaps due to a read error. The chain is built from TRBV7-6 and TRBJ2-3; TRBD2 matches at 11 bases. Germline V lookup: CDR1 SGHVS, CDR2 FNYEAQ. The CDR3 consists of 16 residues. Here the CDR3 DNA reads TGTGCTAGCAGCCAAGGGGCTAGCGGGGGGCCGGATGCGCAGTATTTT. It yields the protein CASSQGASGGPDAQYF.

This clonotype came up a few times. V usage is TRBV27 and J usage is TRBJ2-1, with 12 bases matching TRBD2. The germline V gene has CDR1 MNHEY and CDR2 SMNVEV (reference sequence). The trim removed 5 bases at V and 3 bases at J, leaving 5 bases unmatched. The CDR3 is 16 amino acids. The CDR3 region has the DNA TGTGCCAGCAGTACTCTAGCGGGGGGGCTCTACAATGAGCAGTTCTTC. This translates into CASSTLAGGLYNEQFF.

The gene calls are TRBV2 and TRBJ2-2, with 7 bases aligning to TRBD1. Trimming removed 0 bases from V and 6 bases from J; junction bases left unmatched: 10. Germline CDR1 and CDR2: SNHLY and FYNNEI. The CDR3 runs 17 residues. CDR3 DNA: TGTGCCAGCAGTGAAGCGGGACAGTCGTTGGGCGCCGGGGAGCTGTTTTTT. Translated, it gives CASSEAGQSLGAGELFF.

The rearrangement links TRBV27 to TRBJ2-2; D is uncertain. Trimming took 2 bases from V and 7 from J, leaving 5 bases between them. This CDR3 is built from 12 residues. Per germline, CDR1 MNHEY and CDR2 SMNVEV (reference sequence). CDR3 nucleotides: TGTGCCAGCAGTTTAAATTTCGGGGAGCTGTTTTTT. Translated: CASSLNFGELFF.

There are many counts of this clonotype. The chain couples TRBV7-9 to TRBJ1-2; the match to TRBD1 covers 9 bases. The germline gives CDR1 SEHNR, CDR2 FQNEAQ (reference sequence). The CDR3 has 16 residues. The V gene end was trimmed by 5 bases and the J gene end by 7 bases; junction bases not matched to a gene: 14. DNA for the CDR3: TGTGCCAGCAGCCCCCAGCCCCCAACAGGGGGCATTGGCTACACCTTC. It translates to CASSPQPPTGGIGYTF. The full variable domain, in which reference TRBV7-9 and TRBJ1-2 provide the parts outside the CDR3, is DTGVSQNPRHKITKRGQNVTFRCDPISEHNRLYWYRQTLGQGPEFLTYFQNEAQLEKSRLLSDRFSAERPKGSFSTLEIQRTEQGDSAMYLCASSPQPPTGGIGYTFGSGTRLTVV.

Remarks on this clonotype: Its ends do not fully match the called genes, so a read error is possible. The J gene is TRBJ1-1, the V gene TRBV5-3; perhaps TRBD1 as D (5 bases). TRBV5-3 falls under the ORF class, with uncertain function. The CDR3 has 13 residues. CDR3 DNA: TGTGCCAGCAGCTGGACATCGAACACTGAAGCTTTCTTT. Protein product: CASSWTSNTEAFF.

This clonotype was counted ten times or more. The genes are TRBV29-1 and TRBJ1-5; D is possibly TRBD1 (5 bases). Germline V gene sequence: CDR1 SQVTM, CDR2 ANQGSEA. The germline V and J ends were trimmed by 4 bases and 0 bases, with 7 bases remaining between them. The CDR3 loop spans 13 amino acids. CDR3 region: CSVARDSNQPQHF. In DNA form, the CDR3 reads TGCAGCGTTGCCAGGGATAGCAATCAGCCCCAGCATTTT.

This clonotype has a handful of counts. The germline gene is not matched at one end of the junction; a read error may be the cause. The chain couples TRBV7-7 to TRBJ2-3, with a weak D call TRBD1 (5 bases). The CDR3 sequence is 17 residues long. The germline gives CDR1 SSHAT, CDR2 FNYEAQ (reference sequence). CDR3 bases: TGTGCTAGCAGTTTCACTCGGACACAAACTGCGGCAGATACGCAGTATTTT. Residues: CASSFTRTQTAADTQYF.

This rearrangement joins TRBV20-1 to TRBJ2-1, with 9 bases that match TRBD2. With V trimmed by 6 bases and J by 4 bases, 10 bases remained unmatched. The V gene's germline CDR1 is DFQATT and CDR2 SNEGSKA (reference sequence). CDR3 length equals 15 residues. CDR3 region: CSAAMRGGPYNEQFF. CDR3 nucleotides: TGCAGTGCCGCTATGCGGGGGGGCCCTTACAATGAGCAGTTCTTC.

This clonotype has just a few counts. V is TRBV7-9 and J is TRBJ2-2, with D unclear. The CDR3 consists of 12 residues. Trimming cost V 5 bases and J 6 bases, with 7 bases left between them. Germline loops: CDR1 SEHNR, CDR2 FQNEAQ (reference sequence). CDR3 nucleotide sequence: TGTGCCAGCAGCCCTTCCCCCGGGGAGCTGTTTTTT. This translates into CASSPSPGELFF.

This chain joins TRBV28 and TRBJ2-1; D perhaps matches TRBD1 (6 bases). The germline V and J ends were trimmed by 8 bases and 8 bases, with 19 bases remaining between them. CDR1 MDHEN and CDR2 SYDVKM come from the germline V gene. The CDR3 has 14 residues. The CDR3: CASLQRGMLHEQFF. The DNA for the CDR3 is TGTGCCAGCCTTCAGAGGGGGATGCTTCATGAGCAGTTCTTC. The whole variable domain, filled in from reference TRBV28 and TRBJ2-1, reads DVKVTQSSRYLVKRTGEKVFLECVQDMDHENMFWYRQDPGLGLRLIYFSYDVKMKEKGDIPEGYSVSREKKERFSLILESASTNQTSMYLCASLQRGMLHEQFFGPGTRLTVL.

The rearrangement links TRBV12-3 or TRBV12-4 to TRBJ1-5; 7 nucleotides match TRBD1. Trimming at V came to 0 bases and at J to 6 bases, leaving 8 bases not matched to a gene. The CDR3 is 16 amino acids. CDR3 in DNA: TGTGCCAGCAGTTTAGCGCCGACAGGGTCAGTTCAGCCCCAGCATTTT. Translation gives CASSLAPTGSVQPQHF.

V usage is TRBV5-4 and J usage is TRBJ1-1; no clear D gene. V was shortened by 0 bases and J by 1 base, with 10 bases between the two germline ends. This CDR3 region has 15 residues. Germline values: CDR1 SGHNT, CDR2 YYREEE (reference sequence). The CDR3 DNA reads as TGTGCCAGCAGCTTGGCCCCGGACTGGAACACTGAAGCTTTCTTT. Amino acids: CASSLAPDWNTEAFF.

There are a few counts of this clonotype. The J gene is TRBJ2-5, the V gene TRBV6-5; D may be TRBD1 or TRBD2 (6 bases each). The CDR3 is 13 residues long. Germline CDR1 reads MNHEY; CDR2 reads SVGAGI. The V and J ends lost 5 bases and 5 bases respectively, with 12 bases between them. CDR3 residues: CASSTLGGETQYF. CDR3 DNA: TGTGCCAGCAGTACTTTAGGGGGGGAGACCCAGTACTTC.

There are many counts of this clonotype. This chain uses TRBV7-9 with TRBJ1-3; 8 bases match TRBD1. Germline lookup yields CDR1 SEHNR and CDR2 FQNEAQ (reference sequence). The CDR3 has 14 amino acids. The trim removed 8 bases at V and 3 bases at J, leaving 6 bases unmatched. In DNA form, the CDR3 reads TGTGCCAGCGGGGAGACAGGGGATGGAAACACCATATATTTT. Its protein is CASGETGDGNTIYF.

CDR3 amino acids: CASSWTGDGTEAFF. The CDR3 DNA reads as TGTGCCAGCAGCTGGACAGGGGATGGAACTGAAGCTTTCTTT. This chain joins TRBV7-6 and TRBJ1-1, with 9 bases aligning to TRBD1. The CDR3 contains 14 residues. Germline V lookup: CDR1 SGHVS, CDR2 FNYEAQ. The V segment lost 4 bases and the J segment 5 bases; nucleotides outside the gene matches: 5.

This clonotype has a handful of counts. CDR3 DNA sequence: TGTGCCAGCAGCTATACACGTCGCGGCGGACGGGACACTGAAGCTTTCTTT. This translates into CASSYTRRGGRDTEAFF. V gene TRBV11-2 combines with J gene TRBJ1-1; D is unresolved. CDR1 and CDR2 from the germline V gene are SGHAT and FQNNGV. Deletions cut 4 bases from V and 3 bases from J, with 21 bases between. The CDR3 spans 17 residues. Supplemented by reference TRBV11-2 and TRBJ1-1, the full variable domain reads EAGVAQSPRYKIIEKRQSVAFWCNPISGHATLYWYQQILGQGPKLLIQFQNNGVVDDSQLPKDRFSAERLKGVDSTLKIQPAKLEDSAVYLCASSYTRRGGRDTEAFFGQGTRLTVV.

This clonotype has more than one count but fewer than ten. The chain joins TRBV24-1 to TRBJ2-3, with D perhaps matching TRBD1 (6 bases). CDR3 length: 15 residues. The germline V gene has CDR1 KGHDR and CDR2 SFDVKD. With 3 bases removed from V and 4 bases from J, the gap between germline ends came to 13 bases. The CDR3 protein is CATSDRGSPPDTQYF. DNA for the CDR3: TGTGCCACCAGTGATAGGGGGTCTCCGCCAGATACGCAGTATTTT.

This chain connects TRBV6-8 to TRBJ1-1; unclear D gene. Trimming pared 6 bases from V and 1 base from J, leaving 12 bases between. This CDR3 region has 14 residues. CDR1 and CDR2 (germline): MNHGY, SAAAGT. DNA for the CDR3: TGTGCCAGCAGCCCCAATGGAGGGAACACTGAAGCTTTCTTT. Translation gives CASSPNGGNTEAFF.

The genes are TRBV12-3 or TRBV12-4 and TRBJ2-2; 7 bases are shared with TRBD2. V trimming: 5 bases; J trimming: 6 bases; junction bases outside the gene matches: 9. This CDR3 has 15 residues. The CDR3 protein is CASSPGWREPGELFF. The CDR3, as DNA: TGTGCCAGCAGTCCCGGATGGCGGGAGCCCGGGGAGCTGTTTTTT.

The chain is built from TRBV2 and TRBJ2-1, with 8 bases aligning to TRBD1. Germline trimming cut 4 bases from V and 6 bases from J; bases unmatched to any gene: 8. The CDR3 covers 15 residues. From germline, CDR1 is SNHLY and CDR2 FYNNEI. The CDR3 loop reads CASSGAGGRINEQFF. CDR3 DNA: TGTGCCAGCAGTGGAGCAGGGGGCAGGATCAATGAGCAGTTCTTC.

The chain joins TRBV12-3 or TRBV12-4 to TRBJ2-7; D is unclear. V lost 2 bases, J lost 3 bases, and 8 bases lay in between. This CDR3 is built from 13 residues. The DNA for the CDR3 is TGTGCCAGCAGTTTACAGGCCATCTACGAGCAGTACTTC. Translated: CASSLQAIYEQYF.

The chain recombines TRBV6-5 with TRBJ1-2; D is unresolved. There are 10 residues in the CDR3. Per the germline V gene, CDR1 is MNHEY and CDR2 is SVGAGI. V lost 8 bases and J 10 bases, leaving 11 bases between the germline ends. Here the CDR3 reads CASFGGDYTF. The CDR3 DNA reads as TGTGCCAGCTTCGGTGGCGACTACACCTTC.

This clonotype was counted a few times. The CDR3, as DNA: TGTGCCAGCAGCTTAGGTGGGACAGGGAGGCAAGGTTTCTTT. Its protein is CASSLGGTGRQGFF. The chain combines TRBV7-9 with TRBJ1-1; 9 bases are shared with TRBD1. In germline, CDR1 is SEHNR, CDR2 FQNEAQ (reference sequence). V lost 1 base to trimming and J lost 13 bases; unmatched junction nucleotides: 10. There are 14 residues in the CDR3.

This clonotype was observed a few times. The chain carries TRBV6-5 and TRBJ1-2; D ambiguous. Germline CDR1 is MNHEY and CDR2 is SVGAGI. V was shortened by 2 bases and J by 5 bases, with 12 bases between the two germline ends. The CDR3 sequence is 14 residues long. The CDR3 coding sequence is TGTGCCAGCAGTTACCCAGGAGGGAGGTATGGCTACACCTTC. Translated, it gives CASSYPGGRYGYTF.

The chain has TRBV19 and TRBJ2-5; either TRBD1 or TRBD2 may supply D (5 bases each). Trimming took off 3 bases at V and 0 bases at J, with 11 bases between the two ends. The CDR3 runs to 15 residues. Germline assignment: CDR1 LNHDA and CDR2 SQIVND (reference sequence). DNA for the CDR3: TGTGCCAGTAGTATGATAGGGGAGAACCAAGAGACCCAGTACTTC. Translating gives CASSMIGENQETQYF.

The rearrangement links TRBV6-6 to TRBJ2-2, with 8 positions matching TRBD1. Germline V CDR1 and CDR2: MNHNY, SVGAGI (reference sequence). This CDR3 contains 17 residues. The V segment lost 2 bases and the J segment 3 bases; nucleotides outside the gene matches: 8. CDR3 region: CASSYIMDRVYTGELFF. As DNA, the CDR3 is TGTGCCAGCAGTTACATCATGGACAGGGTTTACACCGGGGAGCTGTTTTTT.

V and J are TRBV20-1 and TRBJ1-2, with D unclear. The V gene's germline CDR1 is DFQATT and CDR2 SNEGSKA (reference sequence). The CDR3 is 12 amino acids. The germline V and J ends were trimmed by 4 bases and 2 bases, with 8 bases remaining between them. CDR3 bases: TGCAGTGCTATAACCGACAACTATGGCTACACCTTC. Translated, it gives CSAITDNYGYTF.

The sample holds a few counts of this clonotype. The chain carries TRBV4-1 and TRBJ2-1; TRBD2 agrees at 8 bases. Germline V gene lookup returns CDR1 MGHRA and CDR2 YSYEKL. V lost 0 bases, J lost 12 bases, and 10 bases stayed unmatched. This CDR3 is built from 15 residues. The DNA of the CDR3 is TGCGCCAGCAGCCAAGACCGGGGGGGCCCTAGTTGGCAGTTCTTC. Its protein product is CASSQDRGGPSWQFF.